This T cell receptor beta chain was documented in a study of long-term antiretroviral therapy in people with HIV. Notes on the study in general: ART-treated samples gained diversity yet remained below transplant donor controls.

In germline, CDR1 is SGDLS, CDR2 YYNGEE. This CDR3 has 15 amino acids. V was trimmed by 2 bases and J by 1 base, leaving 13 bases between them. The run of the v3.0 immunoSEQ assay was at survey level. It was roughly 35,000-50,000 T-cell genomes per sample that sequencing targeted. This table comes from immunoSEQ multiplex PCR, and its TCRdb copy is limited to in-frame clones, with some not included. The sample lists about 39,000 clones, roughly 90% seen once, with around 3.9% in the top ten. This clone appeared a single time. What it recognizes is unknown. No fewer than two post-ART and no fewer than one pre-ART PBMC samples existed for each donor. Each specimen consisted of about 0.9-10 million cryopreserved PBMC prior to extraction of DNA.

The receptor was isolated from a woman aged 18 to 35 with HIV. The starting material was unsorted PBMCs, obtained just before starting antiretroviral therapy. The chain joins TRBV9 to TRBJ2-7; D not certain. In nucleotides, the CDR3 is TGTGCCAGCAGCGTGACTGGAAAGGCATCCTACGAGCAGTACTTC. Amino acid sequence: CASSVTGKASYEQYF.